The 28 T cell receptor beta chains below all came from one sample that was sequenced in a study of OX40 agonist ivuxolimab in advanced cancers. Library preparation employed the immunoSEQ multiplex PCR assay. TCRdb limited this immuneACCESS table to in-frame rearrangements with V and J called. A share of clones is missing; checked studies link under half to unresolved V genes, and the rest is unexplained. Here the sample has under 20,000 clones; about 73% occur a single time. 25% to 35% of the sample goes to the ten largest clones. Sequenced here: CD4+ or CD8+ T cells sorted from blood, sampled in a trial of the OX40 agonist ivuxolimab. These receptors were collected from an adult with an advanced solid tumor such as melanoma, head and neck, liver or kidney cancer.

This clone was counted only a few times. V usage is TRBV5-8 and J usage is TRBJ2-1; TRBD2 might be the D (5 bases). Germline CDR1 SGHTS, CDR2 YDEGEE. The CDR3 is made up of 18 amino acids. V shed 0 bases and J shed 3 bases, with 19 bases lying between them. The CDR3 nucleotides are TGTGCCAGCAGCTTGGGGACTCACAACTCCCAGCTCTACAATGAGCAGTTCTTC. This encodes CASSLGTHNSQLYNEQFF.

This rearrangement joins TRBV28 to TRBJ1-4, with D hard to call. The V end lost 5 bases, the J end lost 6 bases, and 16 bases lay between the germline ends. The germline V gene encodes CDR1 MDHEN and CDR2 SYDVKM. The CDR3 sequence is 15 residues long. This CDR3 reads CASSPPGRVDEKLFF. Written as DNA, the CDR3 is TGTGCCAGCAGTCCCCCCGGAAGGGTTGATGAAAAACTGTTTTTT. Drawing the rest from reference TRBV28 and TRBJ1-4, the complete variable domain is DVKVTQSSRYLVKRTGEKVFLECVQDMDHENMFWYRQDPGLGLRLIYFSYDVKMKEKGDIPEGYSVSREKKERFSLILESASTNQTSMYLCASSPPGRVDEKLFFGSGTQLSVL.

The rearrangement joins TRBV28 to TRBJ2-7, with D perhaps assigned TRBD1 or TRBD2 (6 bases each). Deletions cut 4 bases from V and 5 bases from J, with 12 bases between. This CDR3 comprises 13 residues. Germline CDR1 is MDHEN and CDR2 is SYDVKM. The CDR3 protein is CASSSLGGDEQYF. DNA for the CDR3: TGTGCCAGCAGTTCCCTCGGGGGCGACGAGCAGTACTTC.

CDR3 region: CASSERDTYNEQFF. The DNA of the CDR3 is TGCGCCAGCAGTGAAAGGGACACCTACAATGAGCAGTTCTTC. The genes are TRBV10-1 and TRBJ2-1, with D possibly TRBD1 on 6 matching bases. V lost 3 bases and J lost 2, with 8 bases in between. There are 14 residues in the CDR3. Germline CDR1 is WNHNN and CDR2 is SYGVQD (reference sequence).

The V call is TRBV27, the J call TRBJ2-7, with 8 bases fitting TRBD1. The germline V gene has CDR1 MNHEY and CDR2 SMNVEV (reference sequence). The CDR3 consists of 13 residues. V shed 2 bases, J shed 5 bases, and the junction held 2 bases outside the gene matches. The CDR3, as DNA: TGTGCCAGCAGTTTACAGGGGGCAAACGAGCAGTACTTC. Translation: CASSLQGANEQYF.

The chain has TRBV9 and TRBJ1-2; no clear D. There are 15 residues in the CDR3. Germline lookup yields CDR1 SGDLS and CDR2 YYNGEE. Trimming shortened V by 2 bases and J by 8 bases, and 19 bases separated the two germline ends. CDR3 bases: TGTGCCAGCAGCGTCCAGGTGGGCGGGAGAGAGGGCTACACCTTC. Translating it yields CASSVQVGGREGYTF.

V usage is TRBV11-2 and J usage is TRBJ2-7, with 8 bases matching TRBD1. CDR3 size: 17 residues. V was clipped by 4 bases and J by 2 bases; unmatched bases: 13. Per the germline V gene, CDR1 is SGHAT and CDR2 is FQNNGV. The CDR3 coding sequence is TGTGCCAGCAGCTCCCTACCTGGACAGGGTACCGCCTACGAGCAGTACTTC. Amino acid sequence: CASSSLPGQGTAYEQYF.

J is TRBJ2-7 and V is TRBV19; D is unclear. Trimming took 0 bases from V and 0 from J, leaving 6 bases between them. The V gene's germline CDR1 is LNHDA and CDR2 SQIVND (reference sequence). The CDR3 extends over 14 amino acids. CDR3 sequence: CASSIDYSSYEQYF. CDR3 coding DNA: TGTGCCAGTAGTATAGATTACAGCTCCTACGAGCAGTACTTC.

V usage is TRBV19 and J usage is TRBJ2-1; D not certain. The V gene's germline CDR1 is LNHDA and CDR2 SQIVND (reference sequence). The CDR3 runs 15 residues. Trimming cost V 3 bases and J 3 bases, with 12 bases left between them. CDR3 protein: CASSIKAGLYNEQFF. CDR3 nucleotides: TGTGCCAGTAGTATTAAGGCAGGTCTCTACAATGAGCAGTTCTTC.

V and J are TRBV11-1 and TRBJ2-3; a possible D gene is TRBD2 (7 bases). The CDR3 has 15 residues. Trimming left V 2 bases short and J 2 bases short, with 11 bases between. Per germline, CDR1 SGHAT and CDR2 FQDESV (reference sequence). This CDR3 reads CASSLWGGHTDTQYF. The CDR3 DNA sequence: TGTGCCAGCAGCTTATGGGGGGGGCACACAGATACGCAGTATTTT.

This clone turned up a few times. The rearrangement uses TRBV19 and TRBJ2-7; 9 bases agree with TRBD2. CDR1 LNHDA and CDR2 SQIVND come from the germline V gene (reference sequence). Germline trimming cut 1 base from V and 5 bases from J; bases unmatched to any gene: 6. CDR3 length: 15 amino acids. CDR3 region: CASSIGVAGVNEQYF. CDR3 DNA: TGTGCCAGTAGTATAGGGGTAGCGGGGGTCAACGAGCAGTACTTC.

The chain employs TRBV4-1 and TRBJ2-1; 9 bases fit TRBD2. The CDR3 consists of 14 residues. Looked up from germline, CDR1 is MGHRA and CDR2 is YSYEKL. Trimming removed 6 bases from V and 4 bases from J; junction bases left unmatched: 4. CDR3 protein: CASRLAGEYNEQFF. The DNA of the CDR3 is TGCGCCAGCAGACTAGCGGGCGAGTACAATGAGCAGTTCTTC.

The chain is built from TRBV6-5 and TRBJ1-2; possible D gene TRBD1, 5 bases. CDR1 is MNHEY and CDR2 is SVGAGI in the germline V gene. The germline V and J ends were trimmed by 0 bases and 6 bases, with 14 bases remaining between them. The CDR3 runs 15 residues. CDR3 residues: CASSYSPGSWHGYTF. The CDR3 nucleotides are TGTGCCAGCAGTTACTCGCCAGGGTCGTGGCATGGCTACACCTTC.

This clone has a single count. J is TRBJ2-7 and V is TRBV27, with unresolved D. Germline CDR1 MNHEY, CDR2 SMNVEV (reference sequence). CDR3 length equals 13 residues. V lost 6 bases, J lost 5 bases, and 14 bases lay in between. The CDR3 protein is CASSAAPFHEQYF. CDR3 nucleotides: TGTGCCAGCAGCGCTGCTCCGTTCCACGAGCAGTACTTC.

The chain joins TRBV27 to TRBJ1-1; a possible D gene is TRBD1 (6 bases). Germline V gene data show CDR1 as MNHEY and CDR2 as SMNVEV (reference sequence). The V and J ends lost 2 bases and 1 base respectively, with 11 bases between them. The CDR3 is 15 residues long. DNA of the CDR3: TGTGCCAGCAGTTTAAGGGGGGATCGGAACACTGAAGCTTTCTTT. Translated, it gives CASSLRGDRNTEAFF.

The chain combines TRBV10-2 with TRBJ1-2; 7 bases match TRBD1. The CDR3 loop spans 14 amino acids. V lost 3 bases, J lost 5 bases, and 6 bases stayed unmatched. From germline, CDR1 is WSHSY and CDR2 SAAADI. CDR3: CASSEVSGGYGYTF. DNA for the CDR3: TGCGCCAGCAGTGAAGTTTCAGGGGGATATGGCTACACCTTC.

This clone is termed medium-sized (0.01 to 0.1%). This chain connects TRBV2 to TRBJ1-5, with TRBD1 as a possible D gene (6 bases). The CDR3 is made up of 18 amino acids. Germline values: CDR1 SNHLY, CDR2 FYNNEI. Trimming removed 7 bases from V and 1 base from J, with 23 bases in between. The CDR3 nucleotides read TGTGCCAGCACGAAGGCAGGGGAGGATGGGTTGAGCAATCAGCCCCAGCATTTT. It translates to CASTKAGEDGLSNQPQHF.

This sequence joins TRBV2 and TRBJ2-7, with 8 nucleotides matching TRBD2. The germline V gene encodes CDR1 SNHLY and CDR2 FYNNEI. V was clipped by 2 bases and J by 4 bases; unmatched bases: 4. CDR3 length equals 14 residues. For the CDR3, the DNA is TGTGCCAGCAGTGAATTAGCGGGACGTTACGAGCAGTACTTC. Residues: CASSELAGRYEQYF.

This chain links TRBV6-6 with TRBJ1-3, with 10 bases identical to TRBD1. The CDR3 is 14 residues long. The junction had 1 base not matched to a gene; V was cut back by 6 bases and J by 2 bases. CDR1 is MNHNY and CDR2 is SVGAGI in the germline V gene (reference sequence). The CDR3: CASRGQGAGNTIYF. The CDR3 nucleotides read TGTGCCAGCAGAGGACAGGGGGCTGGAAACACCATATATTTT.

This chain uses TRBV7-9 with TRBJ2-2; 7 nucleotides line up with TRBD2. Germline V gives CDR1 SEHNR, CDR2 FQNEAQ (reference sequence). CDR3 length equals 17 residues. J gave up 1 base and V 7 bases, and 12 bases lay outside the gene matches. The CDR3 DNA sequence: TGTGCCAGCATAAACACGCACTTAGCGGGGAACACCGGGGAGCTGTTTTTT. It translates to CASINTHLAGNTGELFF. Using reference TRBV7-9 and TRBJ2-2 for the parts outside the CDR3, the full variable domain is DTGVSQNPRHKITKRGQNVTFRCDPISEHNRLYWYRQTLGQGPEFLTYFQNEAQLEKSRLLSDRFSAERPKGSFSTLEIQRTEQGDSAMYLCASINTHLAGNTGELFFGEGSRLTVL.

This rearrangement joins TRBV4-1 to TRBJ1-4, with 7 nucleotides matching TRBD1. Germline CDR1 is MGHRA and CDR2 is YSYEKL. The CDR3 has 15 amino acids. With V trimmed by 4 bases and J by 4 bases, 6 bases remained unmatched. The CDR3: CASSRNRDSNEKLFF. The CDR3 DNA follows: TGCGCCAGCAGCCGTAACCGGGACAGTAATGAAAAACTGTTTTTT.

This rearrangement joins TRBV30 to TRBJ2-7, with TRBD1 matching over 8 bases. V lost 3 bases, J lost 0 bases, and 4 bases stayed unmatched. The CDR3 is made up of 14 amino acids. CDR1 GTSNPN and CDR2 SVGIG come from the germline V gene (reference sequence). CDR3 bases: TGTGCCTGGAGACAGGGGGTTCTCTCCTACGAGCAGTACTTC. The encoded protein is CAWRQGVLSYEQYF. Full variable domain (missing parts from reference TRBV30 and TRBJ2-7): SQTIHQWPATLVQPVGSPLSLECTVEGTSNPNLYWYRQAAGRGLQLLFYSVGIGQISSEVPQNLSASRPQDRQFILSSKKLLLSDSGFYLCAWRQGVLSYEQYFGPGTRLTVT.

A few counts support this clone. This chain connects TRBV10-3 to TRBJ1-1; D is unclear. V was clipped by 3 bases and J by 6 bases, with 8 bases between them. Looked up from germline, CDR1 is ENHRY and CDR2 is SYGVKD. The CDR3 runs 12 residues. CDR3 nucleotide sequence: TGTGCCATCAGTGAATCAGACGCTGAAGCTTTCTTT. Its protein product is CAISESDAEAFF.

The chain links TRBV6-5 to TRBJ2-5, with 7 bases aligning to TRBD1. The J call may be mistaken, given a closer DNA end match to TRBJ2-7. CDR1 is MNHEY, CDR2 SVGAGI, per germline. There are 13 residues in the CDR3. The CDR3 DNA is TGTGCCAGCAGTTACTCGGGACAGAACGAGCAGTACTTC. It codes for CASSYSGQNEQYF.

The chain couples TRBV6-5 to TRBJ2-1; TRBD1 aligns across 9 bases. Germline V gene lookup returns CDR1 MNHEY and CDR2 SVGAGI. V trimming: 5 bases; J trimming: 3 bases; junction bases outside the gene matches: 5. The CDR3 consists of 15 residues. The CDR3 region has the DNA TGTGCCAGCAGTAGCCAGACAGGGGGCTACAATGAGCAGTTCTTC. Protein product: CASSSQTGGYNEQFF.

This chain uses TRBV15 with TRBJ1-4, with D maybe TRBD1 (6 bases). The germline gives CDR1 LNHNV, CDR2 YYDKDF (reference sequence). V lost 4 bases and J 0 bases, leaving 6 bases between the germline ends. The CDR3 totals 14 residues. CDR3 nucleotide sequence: TGTGCCACCAGCAACAGGGCAACTAATGAAAAACTGTTTTTT. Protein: CATSNRATNEKLFF.

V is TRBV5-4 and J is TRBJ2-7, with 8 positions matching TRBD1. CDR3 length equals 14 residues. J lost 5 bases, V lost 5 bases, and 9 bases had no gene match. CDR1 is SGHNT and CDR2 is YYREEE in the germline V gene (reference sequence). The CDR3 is CASSSNRGDHEQYF. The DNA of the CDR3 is TGTGCCAGCAGTTCCAACAGGGGGGACCACGAGCAGTACTTC.

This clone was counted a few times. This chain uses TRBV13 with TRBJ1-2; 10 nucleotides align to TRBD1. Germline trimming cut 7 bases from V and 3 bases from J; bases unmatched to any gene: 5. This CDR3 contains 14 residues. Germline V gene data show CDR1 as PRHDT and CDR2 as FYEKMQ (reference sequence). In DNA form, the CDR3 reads TGTGCCAGCACTGACAGGGGGCAAGACTATGGCTACACCTTC. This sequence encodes CASTDRGQDYGYTF.